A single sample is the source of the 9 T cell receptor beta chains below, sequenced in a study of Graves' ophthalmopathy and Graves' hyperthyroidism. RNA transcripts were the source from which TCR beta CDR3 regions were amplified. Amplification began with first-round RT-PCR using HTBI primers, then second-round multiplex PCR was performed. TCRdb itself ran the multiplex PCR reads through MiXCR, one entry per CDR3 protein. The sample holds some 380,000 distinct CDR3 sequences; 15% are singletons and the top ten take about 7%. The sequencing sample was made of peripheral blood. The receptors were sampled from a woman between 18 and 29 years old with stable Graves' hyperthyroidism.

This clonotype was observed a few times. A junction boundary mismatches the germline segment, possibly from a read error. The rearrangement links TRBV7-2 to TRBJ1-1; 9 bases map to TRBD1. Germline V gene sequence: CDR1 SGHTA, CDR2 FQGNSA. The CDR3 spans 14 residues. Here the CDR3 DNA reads TGTGCCAGCAGCACGGGACAGGGAAGGACTGAAGCTTGCTTT. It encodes CASSTGQGRTEACF.

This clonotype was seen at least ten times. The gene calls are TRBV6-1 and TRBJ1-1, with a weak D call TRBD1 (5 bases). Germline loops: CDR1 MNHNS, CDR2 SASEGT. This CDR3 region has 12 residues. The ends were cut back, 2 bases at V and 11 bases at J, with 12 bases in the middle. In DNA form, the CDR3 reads TGTGCCAGCAGTGAACAGCAGGGTAGGGCTTTCTTT. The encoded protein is CASSEQQGRAFF.

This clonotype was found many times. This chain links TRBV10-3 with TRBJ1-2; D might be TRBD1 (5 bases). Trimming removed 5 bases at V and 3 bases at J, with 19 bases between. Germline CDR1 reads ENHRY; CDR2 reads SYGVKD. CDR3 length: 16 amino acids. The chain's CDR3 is CAISPAGSGTDYGYTF. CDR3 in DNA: TGTGCCATCAGTCCCGCCGGGAGTGGGACCGACTATGGCTACACCTTC.

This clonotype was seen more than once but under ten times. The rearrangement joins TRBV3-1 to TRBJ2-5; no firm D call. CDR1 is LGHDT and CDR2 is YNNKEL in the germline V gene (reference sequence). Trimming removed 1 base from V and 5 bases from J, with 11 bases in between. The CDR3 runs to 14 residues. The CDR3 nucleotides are TGTGCCAGCAGCCAAGTTCCGGTCGGGGAGACCCAGTACTTC. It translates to CASSQVPVGETQYF.

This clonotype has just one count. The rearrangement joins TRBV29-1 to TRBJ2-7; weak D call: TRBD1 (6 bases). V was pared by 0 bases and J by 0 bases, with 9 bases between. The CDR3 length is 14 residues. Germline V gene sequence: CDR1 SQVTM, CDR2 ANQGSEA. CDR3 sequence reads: CSVEEDSYSYEQYF. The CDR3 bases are TGCAGCGTTGAAGAGGACAGCTACTCCTACGAGCAGTACTTC.

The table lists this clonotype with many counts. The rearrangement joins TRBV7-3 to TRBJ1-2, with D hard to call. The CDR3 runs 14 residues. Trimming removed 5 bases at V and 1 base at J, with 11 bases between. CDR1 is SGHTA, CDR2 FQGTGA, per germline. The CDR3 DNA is TGTGCCAGCAGCACTGGGCCGGATAACTATGGCTACACCTTC. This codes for CASSTGPDNYGYTF.

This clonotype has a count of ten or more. The CDR3 loop reads CASRTLTGVFSYEQYF. The CDR3 DNA sequence: TGTGCCAGCCGCACCCTGACAGGGGTGTTTTCCTACGAGCAGTACTTC. The V and J genes are TRBV7-2 and TRBJ2-7, with 8 nucleotides matching TRBD1. Germline V lookup: CDR1 SGHTA, CDR2 FQGNSA. This CDR3 has 16 amino acids. Losses at the gene ends were 8 bases for V and 1 base for J; bases not matched to a gene: 13.

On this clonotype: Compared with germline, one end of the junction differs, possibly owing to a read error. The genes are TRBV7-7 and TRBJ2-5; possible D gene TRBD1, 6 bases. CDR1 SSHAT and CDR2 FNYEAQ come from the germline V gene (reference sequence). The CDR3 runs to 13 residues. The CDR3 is CASSLESQGTQYF. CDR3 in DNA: TGTGCTAGCAGCTTAGAGTCACAGGGGACCCAGTACTTC.

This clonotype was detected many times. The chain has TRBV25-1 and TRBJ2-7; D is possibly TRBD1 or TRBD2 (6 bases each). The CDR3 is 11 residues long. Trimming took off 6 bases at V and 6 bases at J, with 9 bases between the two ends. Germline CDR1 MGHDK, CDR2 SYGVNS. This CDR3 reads CASSEGGEQYF. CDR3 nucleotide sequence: TGTGCCAGCAGCGAGGGGGGCGAGCAGTACTTC.